The 17 T cell receptor beta chains given below trace back to one sample, sequenced in a study of blood T cell repertoires in COVID-19. Libraries were prepared by immunoSEQ multiplex PCR; TCRdb keeps only in-frame clonotypes and omits some of them. The sample consists of approximately 350,000 clones, 91% of them appearing once. Specimen: peripheral blood. Source of these receptors: a woman aged 18 to 35 who had recovered from COVID-19.

The chain is built from TRBV15 and TRBJ2-1; no definite D call. Deletions cut 1 base from V and 10 bases from J, with 11 bases between. The CDR3 contains 13 residues. The germline CDR1 and CDR2 sequences are LNHNV and YYDKDF (reference sequence). The CDR3 sequence: CATSRGRHFEQFF. DNA of the CDR3: TGTGCCACCAGCAGAGGGCGGCACTTCGAGCAGTTCTTC.

V usage is TRBV11-2 and J usage is TRBJ2-1, with 9 bases fitting TRBD2. Germline CDR1 SGHAT, CDR2 FQNNGV. CDR3 length equals 19 residues. J gave up 5 bases and V 4 bases, and 18 bases lay outside the gene matches. The CDR3 DNA is TGTGCCAGCAGCTCGTCCCCGGGGGCTAGCGGGATCCTAGACAATGAGCAGTTCTTC. Protein product: CASSSSPGASGILDNEQFF. Full variable domain (rest looked up from reference TRBV11-2 and TRBJ2-1): EAGVAQSPRYKIIEKRQSVAFWCNPISGHATLYWYQQILGQGPKLLIQFQNNGVVDDSQLPKDRFSAERLKGVDSTLKIQPAKLEDSAVYLCASSSSPGASGILDNEQFFGPGTRLTVL.

The chain couples TRBV6-2 or TRBV6-3 to TRBJ2-1; 13 bases match TRBD2. The junction had 6 bases not matched to a gene; V was cut back by 6 bases and J by 4 bases. Looked up from germline, CDR1 is MNHEY and CDR2 is SVGEGT. CDR3 length equals 16 residues. CDR3 sequence: CASSLLAGGGYNEQFF. CDR3 sequence (DNA): TGTGCCAGCAGCTTACTAGCGGGAGGGGGTTACAATGAGCAGTTCTTC.

The count of this clone is one. The chain links TRBV3-1 (or the pseudogene TRBV3-2) to TRBJ1-3, with 7 bases identical to TRBD1. This CDR3 is 16 amino acids long. The V and J ends lost 3 bases and 3 bases, in that order; junction bases with no gene match: 8. Germline CDR1 LGHDT, CDR2 YNNKEL (reference sequence). The CDR3 region is CASSHGDSSNGNTIYF. The CDR3 bases are TGTGCCAGCAGCCATGGGGACAGTAGTAATGGAAACACCATATATTTT.

The chain uses TRBV5-1 and TRBJ1-3; D remains unclear. V was trimmed by 4 bases and J by 0 bases, leaving 11 bases between them. The CDR3 is 15 residues long. CDR1 is SGHRS and CDR2 is YFSETQ in the germline V gene. The CDR3 sequence is CASSLQAGSGNTIYF. The CDR3 region has the DNA TGCGCCAGCAGCCTCCAAGCCGGCTCTGGAAACACCATATATTTT. Looking up the rest from reference TRBV5-1 and TRBJ1-3 gives the full variable domain: KAGVTQTPRYLIKTRGQQVTLSCSPISGHRSVSWYQQTPGQGLQFLFEYFSETQRNKGNFPGRFSGRQFSNSRSEMNVSTLELGDSALYLCASSLQAGSGNTIYFGEGSWLTVV.

This clone was seen a handful of times. The CDR3, as DNA: TGCGCCAGCAGTGATGTGGGAGACCCCTACAATGAGCAGTTCTTC. Its protein is CASSDVGDPYNEQFF. The chain carries TRBV10-2 and TRBJ2-1; a weak D match, TRBD2 (5 bases). The CDR3 spans 15 residues. The ends were cut back, 3 bases at V and 2 bases at J, with 11 bases in the middle. In germline, CDR1 is WSHSY, CDR2 SAAADI.

This clone was picked up one time. The chain couples TRBV18 to TRBJ1-1; D is uncertain. Germline V lookup: CDR1 KGHSH, CDR2 LQKENI. The CDR3 runs to 15 residues. Trimming pared 2 bases from V and 3 bases from J, leaving 13 bases between. The CDR3 DNA reads TGTGCCAGCTCACCAATCTCGGGAAGGGACACTGAAGCTTTCTTT. Translated, it gives CASSPISGRDTEAFF.

The J gene is TRBJ2-2, the V gene TRBV5-4; TRBD2 matches 8 bases. V shed 3 bases, J shed 5 bases, and the junction held 6 bases outside the gene matches. Germline assignment: CDR1 SGHNT and CDR2 YYREEE (reference sequence). The CDR3 runs to 15 residues. This CDR3 is CASSSGLANTGELFF. The CDR3 DNA follows: TGTGCCAGCAGCTCCGGACTAGCCAATACCGGGGAGCTGTTTTTT.

A single count supports this clone. CDR3 in amino acids: CASSLQQGNEQFF. CDR3 nucleotides: TGCGCCAGCAGCTTGCAACAGGGGAATGAGCAGTTCTTC. The V gene is TRBV5-1, the J gene TRBJ2-1; 7 positions agree with TRBD1. The germline V gene encodes CDR1 SGHRS and CDR2 YFSETQ. The CDR3 has 13 amino acids. V shed 1 base and J 7 bases; nucleotides not matched to a gene: 2.

This clone was found once. The rearrangement joins TRBV9 to TRBJ1-1; D perhaps matches TRBD1 (5 bases). From germline, CDR1 is SGDLS and CDR2 YYNGEE. V was clipped by 3 bases and J by 1 base, with 10 bases between them. This CDR3 is built from 14 residues. CDR3 in amino acids: CASSGRGTNTEAFF. In DNA form, the CDR3 reads TGTGCCAGCAGCGGCCGCGGGACGAACACTGAAGCTTTCTTT.

This sequence joins TRBV27 and TRBJ2-1; the D gene is possibly TRBD2 (5 bases). This CDR3 is built from 15 residues. Trimming left V 6 bases short and J 7 bases short, with 19 bases between. Germline CDR1 is MNHEY and CDR2 is SMNVEV (reference sequence). The CDR3 DNA is TGTGCCAGCAGCCTCTCCCGGGGTGGGTTTAATGAGCAGTTCTTC. Residues: CASSLSRGGFNEQFF.

This sequence joins TRBV18 and TRBJ2-3; 9 nucleotides align to TRBD2. V gave up 8 bases and J gave up 1 base; unmatched junction bases: 7. Germline CDR1 and CDR2: KGHSH and LQKENI. The CDR3 has 15 residues. The CDR3 nucleotides are TGTGCCAGCGGAAGTCAGCGGGAGGGCACAGATACGCAGTATTTT. Translation gives CASGSQREGTDTQYF.

The J gene is TRBJ1-3, the V gene TRBV3-1 (or the pseudogene TRBV3-2), with D possibly matching TRBD1 (6 bases). This CDR3 spans 14 amino acids. Trimming removed 2 bases at V and 8 bases at J, with 13 bases between. The germline gives CDR1 LGHDT, CDR2 YNNKEL (reference sequence). The CDR3: CASSQQGRGYTIYF. The CDR3 DNA follows: TGTGCCAGCAGCCAACAGGGGAGGGGATACACCATATATTTT.

The chain employs TRBV4-3 and TRBJ1-5; perhaps TRBD1 as D (6 bases). Per germline, CDR1 LGHNA and CDR2 YSLEER. V shed 0 bases and J shed 9 bases, with 15 bases lying between them. There are 15 residues in the CDR3. CDR3 sequence reads: CASSQENRAGAPQHF. CDR3 in DNA: TGCGCCAGCAGCCAAGAAAACAGGGCGGGAGCGCCCCAGCATTTT.

The V call is TRBV9, the J call TRBJ2-1; D is unresolved. The length of the CDR3 is 15 residues. The germline CDR1 and CDR2 sequences are SGDLS and YYNGEE. Trimming pared 4 bases from V and 0 bases from J, leaving 11 bases between. The CDR3 region is CASSTRTTSYNEQFF. In DNA form, the CDR3 reads TGTGCCAGCAGCACCCGCACTACCTCCTACAATGAGCAGTTCTTC.

This clone was counted a few times. This chain joins TRBV6-1 and TRBJ1-2; maybe TRBD1 (5 bases). Between the trimmed V and J ends, which lost 3 bases and 4 bases, there was a span of 9 bases. Per germline, CDR1 MNHNS and CDR2 SASEGT. The CDR3 runs 13 residues. CDR3 residues: CASSDGHLYGYTF. The CDR3 region has the DNA TGTGCCAGCAGTGACGGACACCTCTATGGCTACACCTTC.

This clone appeared a few times. The genes are TRBV7-7 and TRBJ1-6; D gene unclear. The CDR3 runs 18 residues. From germline, CDR1 is SSHAT and CDR2 FNYEAQ (reference sequence). Trimming took 4 bases from V and 3 from J, leaving 19 bases between them. CDR3 in amino acids: CASSSTNVRADYNSPLHF. In DNA form, the CDR3 reads TGTGCCAGCAGCTCGACTAATGTACGGGCAGACTATAATTCACCCCTCCACTTT.